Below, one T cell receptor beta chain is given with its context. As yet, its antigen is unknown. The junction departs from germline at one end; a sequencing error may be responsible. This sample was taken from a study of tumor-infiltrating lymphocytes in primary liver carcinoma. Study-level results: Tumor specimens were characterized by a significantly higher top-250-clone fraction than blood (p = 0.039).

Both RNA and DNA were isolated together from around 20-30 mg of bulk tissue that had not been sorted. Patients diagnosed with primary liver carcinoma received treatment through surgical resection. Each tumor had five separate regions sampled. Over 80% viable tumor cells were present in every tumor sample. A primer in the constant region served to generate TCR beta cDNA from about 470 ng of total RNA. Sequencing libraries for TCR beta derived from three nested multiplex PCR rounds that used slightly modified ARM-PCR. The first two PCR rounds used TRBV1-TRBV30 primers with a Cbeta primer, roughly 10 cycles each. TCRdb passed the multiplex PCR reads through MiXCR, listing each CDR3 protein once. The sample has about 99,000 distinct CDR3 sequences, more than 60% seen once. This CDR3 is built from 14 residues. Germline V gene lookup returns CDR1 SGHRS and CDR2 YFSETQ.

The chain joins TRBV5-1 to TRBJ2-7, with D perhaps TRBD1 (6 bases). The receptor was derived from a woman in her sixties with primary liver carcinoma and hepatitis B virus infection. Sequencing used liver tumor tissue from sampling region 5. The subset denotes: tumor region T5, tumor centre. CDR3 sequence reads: CTSSLDSQTYEQYF. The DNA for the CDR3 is TGCACCAGCAGCTTGGACAGCCAAACCTACGAGCAGTACTTC. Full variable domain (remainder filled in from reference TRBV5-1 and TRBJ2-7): KAGVTQTPRYLIKTRGQQVTLSCSPISGHRSVSWYQQTPGQGLQFLFEYFSETQRNKGNFPGRFSGRQFSNSRSEMNVSTLELGDSALYLCTSSLDSQTYEQYFGPGTRLTVT.